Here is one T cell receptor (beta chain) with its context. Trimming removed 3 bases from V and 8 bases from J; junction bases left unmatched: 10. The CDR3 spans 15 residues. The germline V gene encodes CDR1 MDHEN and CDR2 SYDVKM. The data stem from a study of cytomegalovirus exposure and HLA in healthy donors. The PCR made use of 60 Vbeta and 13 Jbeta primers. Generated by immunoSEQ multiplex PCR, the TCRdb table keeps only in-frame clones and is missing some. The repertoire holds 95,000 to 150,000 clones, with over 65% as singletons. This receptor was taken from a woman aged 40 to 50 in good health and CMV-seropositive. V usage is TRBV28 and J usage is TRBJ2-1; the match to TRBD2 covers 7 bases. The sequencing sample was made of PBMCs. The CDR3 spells CASSFGLRAGDEQFF. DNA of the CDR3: TGTGCCAGCAGTTTTGGGTTGAGGGCGGGGGATGAGCAGTTCTTC.